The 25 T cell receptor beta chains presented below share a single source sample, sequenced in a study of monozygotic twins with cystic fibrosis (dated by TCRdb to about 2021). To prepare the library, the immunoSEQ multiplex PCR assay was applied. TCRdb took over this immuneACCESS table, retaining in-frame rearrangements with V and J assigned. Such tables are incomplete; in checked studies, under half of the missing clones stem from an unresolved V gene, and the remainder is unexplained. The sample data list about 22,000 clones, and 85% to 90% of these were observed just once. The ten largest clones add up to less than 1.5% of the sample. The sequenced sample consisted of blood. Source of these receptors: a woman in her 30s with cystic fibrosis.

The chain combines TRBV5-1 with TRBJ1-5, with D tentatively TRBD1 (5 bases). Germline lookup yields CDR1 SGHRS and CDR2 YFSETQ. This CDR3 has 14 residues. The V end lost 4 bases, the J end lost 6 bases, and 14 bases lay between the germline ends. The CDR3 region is CASSLGGGGQPQHF. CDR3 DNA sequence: TGCGCCAGCAGCCTCGGAGGCGGGGGTCAGCCCCAGCATTTT.

CDR3: CASSEDSYNEQFF. In DNA, the CDR3 is TGTGCCAGCAGCGAGGACAGTTACAATGAGCAGTTCTTC. The chain uses TRBV6-1 and TRBJ2-1; a weak D match, TRBD1 (6 bases). Germline V gives CDR1 MNHNS, CDR2 SASEGT. The V end lost 6 bases, the J end lost 4 bases, and 10 bases lay between the germline ends. This CDR3 has 13 residues.

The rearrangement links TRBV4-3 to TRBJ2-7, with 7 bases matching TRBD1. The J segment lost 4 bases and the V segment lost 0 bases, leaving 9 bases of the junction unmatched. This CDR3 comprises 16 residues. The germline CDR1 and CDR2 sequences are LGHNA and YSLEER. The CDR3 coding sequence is TGCGCCAGCAGCCAAGACCGAGAGGCAGGGGGTTACGAGCAGTACTTC. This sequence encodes CASSQDREAGGYEQYF.

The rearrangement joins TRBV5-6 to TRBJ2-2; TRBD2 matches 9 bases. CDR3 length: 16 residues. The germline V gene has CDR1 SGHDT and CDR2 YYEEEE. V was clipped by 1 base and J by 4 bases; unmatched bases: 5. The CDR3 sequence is CASSLRLAGTTGELFF. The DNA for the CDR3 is TGTGCCAGCAGCTTGCGGCTAGCGGGGACCACCGGGGAGCTGTTTTTT. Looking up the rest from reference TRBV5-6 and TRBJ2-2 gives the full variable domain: DAGVTQSPTHLIKTRGQQVTLRCSPKSGHDTVSWYQQALGQGPQFIFQYYEEEERQRGNFPDRFSGHQFPNYSSELNVNALLLGDSALYLCASSLRLAGTTGELFFGEGSRLTVL.

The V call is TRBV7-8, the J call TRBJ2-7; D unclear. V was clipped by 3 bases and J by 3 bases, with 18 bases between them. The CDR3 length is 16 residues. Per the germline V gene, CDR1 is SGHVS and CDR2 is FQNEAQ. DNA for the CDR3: TGTGCCAGCAGCTTTAACTCCTTTCCTGAATACTACGAGCAGTACTTC. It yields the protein CASSFNSFPEYYEQYF.

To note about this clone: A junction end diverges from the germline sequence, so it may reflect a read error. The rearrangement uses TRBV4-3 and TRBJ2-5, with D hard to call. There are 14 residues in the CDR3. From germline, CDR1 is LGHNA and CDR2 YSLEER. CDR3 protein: CASSQDNTQGTQYF. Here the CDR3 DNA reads TGCGCCAGCAGCCAAGACAACACCCAAGGGACCCAGTACTTC.

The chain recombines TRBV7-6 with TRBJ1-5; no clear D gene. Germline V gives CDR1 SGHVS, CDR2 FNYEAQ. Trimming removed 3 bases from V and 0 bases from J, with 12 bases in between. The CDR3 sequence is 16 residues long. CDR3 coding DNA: TGTGCCAGCAGCTTGGGAGATTCCTATAGCAATCAGCCCCAGCATTTT. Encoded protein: CASSLGDSYSNQPQHF.

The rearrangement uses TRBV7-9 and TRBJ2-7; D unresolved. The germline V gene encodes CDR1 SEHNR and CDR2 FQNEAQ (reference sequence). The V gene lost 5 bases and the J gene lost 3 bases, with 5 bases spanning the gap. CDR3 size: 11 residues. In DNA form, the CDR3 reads TGTGCCAGCAGCCCCCTCTACGAGCAGTACTTC. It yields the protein CASSPLYEQYF.

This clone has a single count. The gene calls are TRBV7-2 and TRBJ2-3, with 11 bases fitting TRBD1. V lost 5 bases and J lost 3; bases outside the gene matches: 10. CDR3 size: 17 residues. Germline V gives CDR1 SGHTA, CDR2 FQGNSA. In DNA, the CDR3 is TGTGCCAGCAGCCTCCTAGGACAGGGGGCATGGACAGATACGCAGTATTTT. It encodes CASSLLGQGAWTDTQYF.

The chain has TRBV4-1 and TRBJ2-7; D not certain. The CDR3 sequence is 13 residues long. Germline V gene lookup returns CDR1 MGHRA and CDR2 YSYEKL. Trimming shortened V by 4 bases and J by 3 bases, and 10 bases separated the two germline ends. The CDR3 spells CASSLKQNYEQYF. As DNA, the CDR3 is TGCGCCAGCAGCCTTAAACAGAACTACGAGCAGTACTTC.

As DNA, the CDR3 is TGTGCCACCCACAGGGGAAAAAACACTGAAGCTTTCTTT. Its protein is CATHRGKNTEAFF. The chain joins TRBV2 to TRBJ1-1; TRBD1 matches 7 bases. V shed 10 bases and J 2 bases; nucleotides not matched to a gene: 7. CDR3 length: 13 residues. Per germline, CDR1 SNHLY and CDR2 FYNNEI. The variable domain in full, completed from reference TRBV2 and TRBJ1-1, reads EPEVTQTPSHQVTQMGQEVILRCVPISNHLYFYWYRQILGQKVEFLVSFYNNEISEKSEIFDDQFSVERPDGSNFTLKIRSTKLEDSAMYFCATHRGKNTEAFFGQGTRLTVV.

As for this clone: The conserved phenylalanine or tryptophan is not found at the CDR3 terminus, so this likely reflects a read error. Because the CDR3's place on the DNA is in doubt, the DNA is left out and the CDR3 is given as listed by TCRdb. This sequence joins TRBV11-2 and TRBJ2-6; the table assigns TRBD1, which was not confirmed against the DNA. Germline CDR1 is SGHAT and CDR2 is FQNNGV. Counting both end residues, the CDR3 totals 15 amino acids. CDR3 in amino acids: CASSLVGSGTGTYFV.

CDR3 DNA sequence: TGCGCCAGCAGCGAGGGCCCCGCCGTAGGGGAGCAGTACTTC. It specifies CASSEGPAVGEQYF. The chain couples TRBV5-1 to TRBJ2-7, with TRBD2 as a possible D gene (5 bases). The CDR3 runs to 14 residues. Germline V CDR1 and CDR2: SGHRS, YFSETQ. Trimming left V 4 bases short and J 7 bases short, with 18 bases between.

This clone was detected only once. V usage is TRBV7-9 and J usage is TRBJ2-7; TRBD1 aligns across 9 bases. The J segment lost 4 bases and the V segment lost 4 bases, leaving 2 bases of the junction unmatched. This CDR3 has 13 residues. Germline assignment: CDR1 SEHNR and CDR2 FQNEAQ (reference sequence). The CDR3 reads CASSWGQGYEQYF. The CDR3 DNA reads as TGTGCCAGCAGCTGGGGACAGGGATACGAGCAGTACTTC.

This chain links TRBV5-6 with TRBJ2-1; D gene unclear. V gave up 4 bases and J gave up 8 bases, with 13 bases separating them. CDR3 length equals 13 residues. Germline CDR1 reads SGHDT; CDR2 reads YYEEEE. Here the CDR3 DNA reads TGTGCCAGCAGCGCACCTCATATGTATGAGCAGTTCTTC. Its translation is CASSAPHMYEQFF.

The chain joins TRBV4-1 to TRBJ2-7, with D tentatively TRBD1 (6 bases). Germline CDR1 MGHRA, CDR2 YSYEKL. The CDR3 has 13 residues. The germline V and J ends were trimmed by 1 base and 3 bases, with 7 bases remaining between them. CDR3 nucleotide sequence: TGCGCCAGCAGCCAAGGGACAGACTACGAGCAGTACTTC. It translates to CASSQGTDYEQYF.

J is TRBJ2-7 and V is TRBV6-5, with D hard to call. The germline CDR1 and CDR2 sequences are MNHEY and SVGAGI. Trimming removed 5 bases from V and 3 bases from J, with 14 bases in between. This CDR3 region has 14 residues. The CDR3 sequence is CASSPHLGFYEQYF. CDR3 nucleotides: TGTGCCAGCAGTCCACACCTTGGCTTCTACGAGCAGTACTTC.

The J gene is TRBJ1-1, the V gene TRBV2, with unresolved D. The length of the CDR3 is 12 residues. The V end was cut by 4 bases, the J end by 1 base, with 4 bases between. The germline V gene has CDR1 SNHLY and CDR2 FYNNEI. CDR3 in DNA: TGTGCCAGCAGTGTGGCGAACACTGAAGCTTTCTTT. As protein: CASSVANTEAFF.

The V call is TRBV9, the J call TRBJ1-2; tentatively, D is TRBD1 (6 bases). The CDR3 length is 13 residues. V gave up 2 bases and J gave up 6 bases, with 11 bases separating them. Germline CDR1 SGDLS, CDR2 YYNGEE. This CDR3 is CASSVAGADGYTF. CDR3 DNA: TGTGCCAGCAGCGTGGCAGGGGCGGATGGCTACACCTTC.

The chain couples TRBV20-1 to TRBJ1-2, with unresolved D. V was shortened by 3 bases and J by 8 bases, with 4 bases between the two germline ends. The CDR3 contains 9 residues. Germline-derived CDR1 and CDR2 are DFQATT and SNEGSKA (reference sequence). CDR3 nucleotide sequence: TGCAGTGCTAGGCAGGGCTACACCTTC. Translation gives CSARQGYTF.

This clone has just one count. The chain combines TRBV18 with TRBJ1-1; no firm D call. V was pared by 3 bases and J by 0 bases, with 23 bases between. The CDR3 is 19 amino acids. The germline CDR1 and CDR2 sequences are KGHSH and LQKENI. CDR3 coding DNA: TGTGCCAGCTCACCCGAATTCGGGCTCAGTGGCGTCATGAACACTGAAGCTTTCTTT. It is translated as CASSPEFGLSGVMNTEAFF.

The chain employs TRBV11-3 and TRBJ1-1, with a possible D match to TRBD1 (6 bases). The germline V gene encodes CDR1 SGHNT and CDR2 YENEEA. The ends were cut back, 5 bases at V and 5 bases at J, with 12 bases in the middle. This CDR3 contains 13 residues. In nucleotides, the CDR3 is TGTGCCAGCAGCCGAGGGGGGAGGACTGAAGCTTTCTTT. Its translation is CASSRGGRTEAFF. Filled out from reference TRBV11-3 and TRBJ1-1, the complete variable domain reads EAGVVQSPRYKIIEKKQPVAFWCNPISGHNTLYWYLQNLGQGPELLIRYENEEAVDDSQLPKDRFSAERLKGVDSTLKIQPAELGDSAVYLCASSRGGRTEAFFGQGTRLTVV.

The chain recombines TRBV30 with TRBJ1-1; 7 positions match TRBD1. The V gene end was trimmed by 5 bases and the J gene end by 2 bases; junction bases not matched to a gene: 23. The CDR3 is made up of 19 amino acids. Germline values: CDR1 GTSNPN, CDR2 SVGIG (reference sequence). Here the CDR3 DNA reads TGTGCCTGGGGGATTAATCCGCGAAAGTTGACAGGGACAAACACTGAAGCTTTCTTT. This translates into CAWGINPRKLTGTNTEAFF.

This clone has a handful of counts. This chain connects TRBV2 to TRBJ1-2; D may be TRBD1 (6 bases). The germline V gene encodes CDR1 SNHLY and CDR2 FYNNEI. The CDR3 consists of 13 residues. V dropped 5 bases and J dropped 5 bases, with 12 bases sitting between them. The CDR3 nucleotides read TGTGCCAGCAGTCCGACAGGAAATTATGGCTACACCTTC. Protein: CASSPTGNYGYTF. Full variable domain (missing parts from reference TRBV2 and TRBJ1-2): EPEVTQTPSHQVTQMGQEVILRCVPISNHLYFYWYRQILGQKVEFLVSFYNNEISEKSEIFDDQFSVERPDGSNFTLKIRSTKLEDSAMYFCASSPTGNYGYTFGSGTRLTVV.

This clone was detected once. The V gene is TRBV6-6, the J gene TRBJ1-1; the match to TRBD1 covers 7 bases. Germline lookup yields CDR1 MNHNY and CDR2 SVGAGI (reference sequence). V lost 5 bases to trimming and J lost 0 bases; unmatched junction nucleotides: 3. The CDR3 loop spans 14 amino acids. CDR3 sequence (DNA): TGTGCCAGCAGTCGAGGACAGGTGAACACTGAAGCTTTCTTT. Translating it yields CASSRGQVNTEAFF.